The rows below give T cell receptor beta chains drawn from one sample of a study of response to subunit inactivated influenza vaccine. TCRdb recomputed calls from the RT-PCR reads with MiXCR, one row per CDR3 protein. The sample holds under 550,000 distinct CDR3 sequences; around 8% are singletons and the top ten take 10% to 15%. Specimen: PBMCs from blood, collected roughly 24 months after vaccination. The origin of the receptors is a man between 50 and 69 years old who received an inactivated influenza vaccine. Each CDR3 is given with its conserved first and last residue. D genes are given only for firm matches. Some rows mark clone size as missing; the rest say once, few, many or name a class of expanded clone.

j_call	clone_size	d_call	v_call	cdr3_aa	cdr3_nt
TRBJ2-5	NA	TRBD1	TRBV9	CASSVGQGAGETQYF	TGTGCCAGCAGCGTAGGTCAGGGGGCGGGGGAGACCCAGTACTTC
TRBJ1-5	NA	NA	TRBV28	CASSLHTGSNQPQHF	TGTGCCAGCAGTTTACACACAGGTAGCAATCAGCCCCAGCATTTT
TRBJ1-1	many	NA	TRBV20-1	CSASFADATEAFF	TGCAGTGCTAGCTTCGCCGACGCCACTGAAGCTTTCTTT
TRBJ1-1	few	NA	TRBV15	CATSRGGGHTEAFF	TGTGCCACCAGCAGAGGGGGGGGTCACACTGAAGCTTTCTTT
TRBJ1-1	NA	NA	TRBV6-1	CASSETGRRLAFF	TGTGCCAGCAGTGAGACAGGCCGGAGGTTAGCTTTCTTT
TRBJ1-1	many	NA	TRBV25-1	CASSEVGGLAFF	TGTGCCAGCAGTGAGGTCGGGGGGCTGGCTTTCTTT
TRBJ1-5	few	TRBD1	TRBV14	CASSQLGGGVGQGFQPQHF	TGTGCCAGCAGCCAACTAGGGGGCGGCGTGGGGCAGGGGTTCCAGCCCCAGCATTTT
TRBJ2-2	few	TRBD2	TRBV12-3/TRBV12-4	CASRLRGLSVNTGELFF	TGTGCCAGCAGACTAAGGGGACTATCAGTGAACACCGGGGAGCTGTTTTTT
TRBJ2-3	NA	TRBD1	TRBV20-1	CSTGTGLRTDTQYF	TGCAGTACCGGGACAGGGCTCCGCACAGATACGCAGTATTTT
TRBJ2-5	many	NA	TRBV10-3	CAISESRAEPKETQYF	TGTGCCATCAGTGAGTCTCGGGCCGAACCGAAAGAGACCCAGTACTTC
TRBJ2-3	few	TRBD1	TRBV5-1	CASSAGQGADTQYF	TGCGCCAGCAGCGCGGGACAGGGCGCAGATACGCAGTATTTT
TRBJ1-6	NA	NA	TRBV28	CASSLSVSYNSPLHF	TGTGCCAGCAGTTTAAGCGTCTCCTATAATTCACCCCTCCACTTT
TRBJ2-5	many	NA	TRBV27	CASSFQLGRETQYF	TGTGCCAGCAGTTTTCAGTTGGGTAGAGAGACCCAGTACTTC
TRBJ2-5	NA	NA	TRBV28	CASSVQGTETQYF	TGTGCCAGCAGTGTCCAGGGTACAGAGACCCAGTACTTC
TRBJ1-5	NA	TRBD1	TRBV20-1	CSARVRTGHNQPQHF	TGCAGTGCTAGAGTTCGGACAGGGCACAATCAGCCCCAGCATTTT
TRBJ2-2	NA	NA	TRBV12-3/TRBV12-4	CASSEGVRELFF	TGTGCCAGCAGCGAGGGGGTTAGGGAGCTGTTTTTT
TRBJ1-2	few	TRBD1	TRBV5-1	CASNPTPLHRDRVSGYTF	TGCGCCAGCAACCCGACCCCCCTCCATCGGGACAGGGTGAGCGGCTACACCTTC
TRBJ2-1	few	NA	TRBV7-8	CASSLWAGDVEQFF	TGTGCCAGCAGCTTATGGGCAGGGGACGTTGAGCAGTTCTTC
TRBJ2-7	many	TRBD1	TRBV27	CASSFGQGTYEQYF	TGTGCCAGCAGTTTTGGACAGGGGACCTACGAGCAGTACTTC
TRBJ2-3	few	TRBD1	TRBV10-1	CASSPGGRGRTDTQYF	TGCGCCAGCTCCCCCGGGGGCAGGGGGCGGACAGATACGCAGTATTTT
TRBJ1-1	many	NA	TRBV11-1	CASSLEGRRLNTEAFF	TGTGCCAGCAGCTTAGAGGGACGGCGCTTGAACACTGAAGCTTTCTTT
TRBJ1-6	few	NA	TRBV4-1	CASSQPAGRGRDSPLHF	TGCGCCAGCAGCCAGCCGGCTGGGCGGGGCCGGGATTCACCCCTCCACTTT
TRBJ2-3	few	NA	TRBV4-2	CASSQDPGATDTQYF	TGTGCCAGCAGCCAAGATCCGGGGGCCACAGATACGCAGTATTTT
TRBJ2-1	NA	NA	TRBV5-1	CASSFTADFYNEQFF	TGCGCCAGCAGCTTCACGGCTGATTTTTACAATGAGCAGTTCTTC
TRBJ2-3	many	NA	TRBV5-6	CASNQGRNTDTQYF	TGTGCCAGCAACCAAGGACGGAATACAGATACGCAGTATTTT
TRBJ2-1	NA	NA	TRBV30	CAWSVRTSNNEQFF	TGTGCCTGGAGTGTACGGACTTCCAACAATGAGCAGTTCTTC
TRBJ1-3	few	NA	TRBV7-2	CASSLAGLRNTIYF	TGTGCCAGCAGCTTAGCCGGGTTAAGAAACACCATATATTTT
TRBJ2-7	few	NA	TRBV2	CASSEGGQSYEQYF	TGTGCCAGCAGTGAAGGTGGCCAGAGCTACGAGCAGTACTTC
TRBJ1-2	few	TRBD1	TRBV14	CASSQVRLGTGIFYYGYTF	TGTGCCAGCAGCCAAGTCCGACTCGGGACAGGAATATTTTACTATGGCTACACCTTC
TRBJ2-2	NA	NA	TRBV7-2	CASSWGGANTGELFF	TGTGCCAGCAGCTGGGGTGGGGCGAACACCGGGGAGCTGTTTTTT
TRBJ2-1	many	TRBD1	TRBV5-1	CASSLVGQGAYNEQFF	TGCGCCAGCAGCTTGGTAGGACAGGGGGCTTACAATGAGCAGTTCTTC
TRBJ1-4	NA	NA	TRBV10-3	CAISETGEEKLFF	TGTGCCATCAGTGAAACAGGCGAGGAAAAACTGTTTTTT
TRBJ1-1	NA	NA	TRBV3-1	CARSQEVALTTEAFF	TGTGCCAGGAGCCAAGAGGTGGCGCTGACCACTGAAGCTTTCTTT
TRBJ1-1	few	NA	TRBV4-3	CASSQEARDGGTEAFF	TGCGCCAGCAGCCAAGAAGCGCGGGACGGCGGCACTGAAGCTTTCTTT
TRBJ2-5	many	TRBD1	TRBV28	CASRPGTAMIGTQYF	TGTGCCAGCAGACCCGGGACAGCTATGATTGGGACCCAGTACTTC